A selection of T cell receptor beta chains follows, all from one sample in a study of blood T cell repertoires in COVID-19. Assay: immunoSEQ multiplex PCR; the TCRdb copy retains only in-frame clones and omits some. The data show 68,000 or so clones, around 80% seen once. Sequencing used peripheral blood. These receptor sequences come from a human donor in a cohort sampled during active COVID-19. Both conserved end residues are part of each CDR3. Fields, in order: J gene, V gene, D gene, CDR3 protein. A D gene is named only where the DNA matches it firmly.

>TRBJ2-7|TRBV5-6|TRBD1
CASSSRRDRRPSYEQYF
>TRBJ1-1|TRBV2|-
CASHLWETEAFF
>TRBJ2-2|TRBV4-3|-
CASSQLANTGELFF
>TRBJ2-5|TRBV2|TRBD2
CASSEKRELVKGTQYF
>TRBJ2-5|TRBV3-1/TRBV3-2|-
CASSARTDGETQYF
>TRBJ2-3|TRBV19|TRBD2
CASSSAGAADTQYF
>TRBJ2-5|TRBV6-5|-
CASSYEAVSETQYF
>TRBJ1-3|TRBV3-1/TRBV3-2|-
CASSQGAGVSGNTIYF
>TRBJ1-5|TRBV4-3|-
CASSQDYREQPQHF
>TRBJ1-5|TRBV6-6|TRBD1
CASRGQGDQPQHF
>TRBJ2-1|TRBV3-1/TRBV3-2|-
CASSQDQAGRSEQFF
>TRBJ2-2|TRBV6-2/TRBV6-3|TRBD2
CASSYSPPGPRGDPGELFF
>TRBJ2-7|TRBV4-1|TRBD2
CASSHQGLAVSYEQYF
>TRBJ2-1|TRBV2|TRBD2
CASRYSGSGYNEQFF
>TRBJ1-1|TRBV20-1|-
CSAEENKAFF
>TRBJ2-3|TRBV11-3|-
CASSSLHTQYF
>TRBJ2-1|TRBV13|TRBD1
CASSFGTGERFF
>TRBJ2-1|TRBV5-1|TRBD2
CASSFTSGSSNEQFF
>TRBJ2-5|TRBV12-5|-
CASAHPAGEETQYF
>TRBJ2-5|TRBV3-1/TRBV3-2|TRBD2
CASSQGSGRGETQYF
>TRBJ2-5|TRBV18|-
CASSRYQETQYF
>TRBJ1-2|TRBV12-3/TRBV12-4|-
CASSFGIYGYTF
>TRBJ1-1|TRBV6-2/TRBV6-3|-
CASSYWQGGTEAFF
>TRBJ2-7|TRBV4-2|TRBD2
CASSRASSGGGYEQYF
>TRBJ2-2|TRBV24-1|TRBD1
CATSDPRDRGPSTGELFF
>TRBJ2-7|TRBV15|TRBD1
CATSRVGTGNPYEQYF
>TRBJ2-3|TRBV19|TRBD2
CASSTPASGSSDTQYF
>TRBJ2-2|TRBV24-1|-
CATSVSPGELFF
>TRBJ2-1|TRBV9|TRBD2
CASSATSRNEQFF
>TRBJ1-2|TRBV5-4|TRBD1
CASSSARQGLGGYTF
>TRBJ2-3|TRBV24-1|TRBD2
CATGTSGPDTQYF
>TRBJ2-7|TRBV5-6|-
CASSFYGLSYEQYF
>TRBJ2-7|TRBV2|-
CASWERREQYF